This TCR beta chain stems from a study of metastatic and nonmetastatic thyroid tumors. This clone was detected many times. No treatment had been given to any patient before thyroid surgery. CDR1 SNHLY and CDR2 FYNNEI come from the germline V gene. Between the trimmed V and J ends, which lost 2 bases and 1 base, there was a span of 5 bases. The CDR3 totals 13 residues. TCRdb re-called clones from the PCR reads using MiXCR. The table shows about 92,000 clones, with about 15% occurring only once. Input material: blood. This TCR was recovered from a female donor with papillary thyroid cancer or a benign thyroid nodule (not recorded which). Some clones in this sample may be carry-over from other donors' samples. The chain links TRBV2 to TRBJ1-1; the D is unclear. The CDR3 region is CASSEFANTEAFF. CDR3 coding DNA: TGTGCCAGCAGTGAATTCGCGAACACTGAAGCTTTCTTT.